This T cell receptor beta chain appears in the sequencing data of a study of shared clonotypes between healthy human individuals. Every immunoSEQ plate was one replicate of a subset's evenly spread DNA. Sequencing used immunoSEQ multiplex PCR; TCRdb keeps in-frame clones, though not all of them. The table includes about 2.4 million clones, around 90% detected once. As regards this clone: The junction departs from germline at one end; a sequencing error may be responsible.

Per the germline V gene, CDR1 is LNHDA and CDR2 is SQIVND (reference sequence). This CDR3 comprises 11 residues. The chain has TRBV19 and TRBJ2-3; 8 nucleotides line up with TRBD1. The clonotype comes from a man aged 18 to 35 in good health. The sequencing sample was made of naive CD4+ T cells sorted from blood. Subset given: CD45RA+ positively selected. CDR3 bases: TGTGCCAGTAGTACCTGGACAGGGCTACTTTTT. It yields the protein CASSTWTGLLF.